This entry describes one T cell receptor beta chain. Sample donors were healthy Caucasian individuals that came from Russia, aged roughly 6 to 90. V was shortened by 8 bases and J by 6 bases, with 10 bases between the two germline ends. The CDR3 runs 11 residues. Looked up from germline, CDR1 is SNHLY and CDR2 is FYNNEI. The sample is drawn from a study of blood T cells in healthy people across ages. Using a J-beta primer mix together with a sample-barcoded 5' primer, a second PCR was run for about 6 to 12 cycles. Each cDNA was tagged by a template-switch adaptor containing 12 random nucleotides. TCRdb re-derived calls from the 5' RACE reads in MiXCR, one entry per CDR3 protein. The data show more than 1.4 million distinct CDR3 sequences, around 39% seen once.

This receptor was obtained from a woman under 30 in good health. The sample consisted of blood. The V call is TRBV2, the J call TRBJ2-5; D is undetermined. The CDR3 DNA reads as TGTGCCAGCGCAGTTACGAAGACCCAGTACTTC. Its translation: CASAVTKTQYF. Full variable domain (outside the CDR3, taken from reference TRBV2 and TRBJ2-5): EPEVTQTPSHQVTQMGQEVILRCVPISNHLYFYWYRQILGQKVEFLVSFYNNEISEKSEIFDDQFSVERPDGSNFTLKIRSTKLEDSAMYFCASAVTKTQYFGPGTRLLVL.